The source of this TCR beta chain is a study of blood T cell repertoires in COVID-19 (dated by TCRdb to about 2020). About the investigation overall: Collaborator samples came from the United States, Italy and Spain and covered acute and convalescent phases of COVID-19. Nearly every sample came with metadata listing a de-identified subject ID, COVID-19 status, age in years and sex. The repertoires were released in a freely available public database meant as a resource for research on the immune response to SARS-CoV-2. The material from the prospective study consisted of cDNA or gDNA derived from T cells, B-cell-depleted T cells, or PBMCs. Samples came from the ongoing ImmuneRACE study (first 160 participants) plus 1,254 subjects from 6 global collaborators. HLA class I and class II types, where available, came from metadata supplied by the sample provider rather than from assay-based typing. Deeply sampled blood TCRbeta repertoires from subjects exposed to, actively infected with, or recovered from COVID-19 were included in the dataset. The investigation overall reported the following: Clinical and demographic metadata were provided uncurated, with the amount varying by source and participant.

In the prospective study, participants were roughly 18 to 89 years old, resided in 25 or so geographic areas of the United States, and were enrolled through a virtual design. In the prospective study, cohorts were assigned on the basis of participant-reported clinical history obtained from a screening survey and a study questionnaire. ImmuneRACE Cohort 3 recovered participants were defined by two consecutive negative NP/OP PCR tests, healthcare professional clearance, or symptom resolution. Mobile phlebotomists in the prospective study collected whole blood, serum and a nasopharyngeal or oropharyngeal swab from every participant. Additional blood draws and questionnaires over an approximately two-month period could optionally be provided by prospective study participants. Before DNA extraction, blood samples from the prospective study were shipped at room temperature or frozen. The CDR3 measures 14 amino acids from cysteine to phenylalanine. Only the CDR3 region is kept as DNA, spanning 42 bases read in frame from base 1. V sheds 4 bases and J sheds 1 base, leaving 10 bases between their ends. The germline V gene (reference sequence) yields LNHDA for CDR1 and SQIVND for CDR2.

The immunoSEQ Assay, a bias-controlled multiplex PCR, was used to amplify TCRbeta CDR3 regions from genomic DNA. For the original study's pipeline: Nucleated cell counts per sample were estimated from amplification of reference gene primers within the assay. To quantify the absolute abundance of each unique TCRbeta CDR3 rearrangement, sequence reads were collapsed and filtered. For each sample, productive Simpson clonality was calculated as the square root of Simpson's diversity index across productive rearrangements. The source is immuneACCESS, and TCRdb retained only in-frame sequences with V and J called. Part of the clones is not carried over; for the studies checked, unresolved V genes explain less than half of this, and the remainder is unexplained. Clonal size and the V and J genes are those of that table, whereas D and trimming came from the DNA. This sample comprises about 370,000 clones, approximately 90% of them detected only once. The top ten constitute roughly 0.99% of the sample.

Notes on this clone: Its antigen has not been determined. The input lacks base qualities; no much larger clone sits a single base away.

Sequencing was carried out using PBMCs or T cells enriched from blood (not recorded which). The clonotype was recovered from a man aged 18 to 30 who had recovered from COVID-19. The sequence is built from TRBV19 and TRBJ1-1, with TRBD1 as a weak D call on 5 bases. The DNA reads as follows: TGTGCCAGTAGTAATTTGGGGGGGAACACTGAAGCTTTCTTT. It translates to CASSNLGGNTEAFF.